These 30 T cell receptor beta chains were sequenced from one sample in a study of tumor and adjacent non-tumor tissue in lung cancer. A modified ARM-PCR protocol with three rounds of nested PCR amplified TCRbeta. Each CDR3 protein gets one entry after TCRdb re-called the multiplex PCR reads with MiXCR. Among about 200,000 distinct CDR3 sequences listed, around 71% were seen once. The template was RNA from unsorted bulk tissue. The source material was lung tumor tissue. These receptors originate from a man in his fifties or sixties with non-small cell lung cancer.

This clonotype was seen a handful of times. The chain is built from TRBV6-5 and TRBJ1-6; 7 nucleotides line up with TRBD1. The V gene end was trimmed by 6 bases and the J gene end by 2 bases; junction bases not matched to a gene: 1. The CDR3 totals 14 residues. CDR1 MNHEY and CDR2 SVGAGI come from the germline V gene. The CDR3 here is CASSGTAYNSPLHF. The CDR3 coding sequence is TGTGCCAGCAGCGGGACAGCCTATAATTCACCCCTCCACTTT.

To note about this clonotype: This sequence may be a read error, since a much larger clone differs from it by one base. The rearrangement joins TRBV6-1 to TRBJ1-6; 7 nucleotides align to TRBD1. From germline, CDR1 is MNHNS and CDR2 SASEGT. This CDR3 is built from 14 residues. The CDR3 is CASSPQGVNSALHF. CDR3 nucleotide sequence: TGTGCCAGCAGTCCTCAGGGGGTGAATTCAGCCCTCCACTTT.

CDR3 coding DNA: TGTGCCAGCAGTCGGTGGCAGGGATCAGACACCATATATTTT. Translating gives CASSRWQGSDTIYF. The J gene is TRBJ1-3, the V gene TRBV12-3 or TRBV12-4; a possible D gene is TRBD1 (5 bases). The germline V and J ends were trimmed by 5 bases and 8 bases, with 16 bases remaining between them. The CDR3 extends over 14 amino acids.

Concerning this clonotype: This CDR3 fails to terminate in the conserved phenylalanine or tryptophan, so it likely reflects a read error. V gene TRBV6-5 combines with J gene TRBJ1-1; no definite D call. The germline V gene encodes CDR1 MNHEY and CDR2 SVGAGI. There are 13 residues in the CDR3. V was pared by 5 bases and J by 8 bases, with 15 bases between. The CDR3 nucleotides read TGTGCCAGCAGTAACATTAGTTCTCAGGAAGCTTTCCTT. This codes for CASSNISSQEAFL.

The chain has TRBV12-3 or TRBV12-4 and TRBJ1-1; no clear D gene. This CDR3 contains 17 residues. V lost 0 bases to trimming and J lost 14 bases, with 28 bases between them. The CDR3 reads CASSLAGRVRGNTEVFF. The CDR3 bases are TGTGCCAGCAGTTTAGCGGGAAGGGTTCGAGGGAACACTGAAGTCTTCTTT.

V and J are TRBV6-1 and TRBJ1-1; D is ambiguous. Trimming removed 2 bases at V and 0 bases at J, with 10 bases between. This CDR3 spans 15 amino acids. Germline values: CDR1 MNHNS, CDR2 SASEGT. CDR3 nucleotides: TGTGCCAGCAGTGAATCGGACCAAATGAACACTGAAGCTTTCTTT. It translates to CASSESDQMNTEAFF.

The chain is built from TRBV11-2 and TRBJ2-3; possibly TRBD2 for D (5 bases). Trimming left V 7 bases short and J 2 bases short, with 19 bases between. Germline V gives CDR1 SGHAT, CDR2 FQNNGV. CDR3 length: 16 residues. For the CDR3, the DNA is TGTGCCAGCACCTTCAGACATGCGGGTCCCACAGATACGCAGTATTTT. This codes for CASTFRHAGPTDTQYF.

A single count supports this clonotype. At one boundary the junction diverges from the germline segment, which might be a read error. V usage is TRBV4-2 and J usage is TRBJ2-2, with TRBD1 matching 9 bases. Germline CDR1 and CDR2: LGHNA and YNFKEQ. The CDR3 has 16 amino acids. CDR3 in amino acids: CTSSQAQGAPAGELFF. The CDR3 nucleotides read TGTACCAGCAGCCAGGCACAGGGGGCGCCAGCCGGGGAGCTGTTTTTT.

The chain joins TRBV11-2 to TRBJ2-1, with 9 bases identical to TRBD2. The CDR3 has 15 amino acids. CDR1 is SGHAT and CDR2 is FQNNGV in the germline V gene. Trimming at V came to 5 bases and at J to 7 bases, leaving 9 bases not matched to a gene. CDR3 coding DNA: TGTGCCAGCAGCCAGAGGGGACTAGCTCGGAATGAGCAGTTCTTC. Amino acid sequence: CASSQRGLARNEQFF.

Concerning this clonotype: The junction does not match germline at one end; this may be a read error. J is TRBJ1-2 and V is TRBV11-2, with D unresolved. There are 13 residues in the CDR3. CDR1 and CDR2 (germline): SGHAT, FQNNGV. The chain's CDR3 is CVSSPDRNYGYTF. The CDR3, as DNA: TGTGTCAGCAGCCCGGACCGGAACTATGGCTACACCTTC.

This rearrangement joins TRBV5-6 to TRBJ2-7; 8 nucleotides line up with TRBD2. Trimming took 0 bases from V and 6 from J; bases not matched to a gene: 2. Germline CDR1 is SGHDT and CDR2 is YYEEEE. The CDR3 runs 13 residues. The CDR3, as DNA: TGTGCCAGCAGCTTGGGGCTAGCGGGCGAGCAGTACTTC. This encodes CASSLGLAGEQYF.

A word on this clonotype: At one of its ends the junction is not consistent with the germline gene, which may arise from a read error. CDR3 coding DNA: TGTGCCAGCAGCCCCTCCGGGGGGGCGTTTTATGGCTACTCCTTC. Translating it yields CASSPSGGAFYGYSF. This rearrangement joins TRBV11-3 to TRBJ1-2; D is possibly TRBD1 (6 bases). This CDR3 has 15 residues. Germline CDR1 and CDR2: SGHNT and YENEEA. Full variable domain (rest looked up from reference TRBV11-3 and TRBJ1-2): EAGVVQSPRYKIIEKKQPVAFWCNPISGHNTLYWYLQNLGQGPELLIRYENEEAVDDSQLPKDRFSAERLKGVDSTLKIQPAELGDSAVYLCASSPSGGAFYGYSFGSGTRLTVV.

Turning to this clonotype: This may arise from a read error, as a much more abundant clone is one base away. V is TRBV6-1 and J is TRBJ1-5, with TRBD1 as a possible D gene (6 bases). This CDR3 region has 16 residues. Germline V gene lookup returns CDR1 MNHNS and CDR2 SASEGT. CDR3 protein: CASSEAQGRGNQSQHF. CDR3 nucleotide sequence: TGTGCCAGCAGTGAAGCCCAGGGGAGAGGAAATCAGTCCCAGCATTTT.

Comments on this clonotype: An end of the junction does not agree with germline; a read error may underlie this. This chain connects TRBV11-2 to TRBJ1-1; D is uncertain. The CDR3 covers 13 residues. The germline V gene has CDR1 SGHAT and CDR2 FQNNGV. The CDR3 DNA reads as TGTCCCAGCAGCTTGAACGTGTTCGGTGAAGCTTTCTTT. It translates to CPSSLNVFGEAFF.

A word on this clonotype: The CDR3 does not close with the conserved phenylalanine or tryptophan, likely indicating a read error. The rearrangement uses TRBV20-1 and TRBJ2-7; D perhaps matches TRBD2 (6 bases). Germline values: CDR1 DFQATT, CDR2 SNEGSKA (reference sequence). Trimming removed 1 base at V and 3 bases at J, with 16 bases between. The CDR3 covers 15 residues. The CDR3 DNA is TGCAGTGCTAGAGGGCATAGCGGAGAGGACTACGAGCAGTACTCC. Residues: CSARGHSGEDYEQYS.

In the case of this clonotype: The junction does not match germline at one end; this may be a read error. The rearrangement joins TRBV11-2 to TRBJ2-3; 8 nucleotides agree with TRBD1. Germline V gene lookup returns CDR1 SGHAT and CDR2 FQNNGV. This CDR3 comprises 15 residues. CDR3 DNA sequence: TGTCCCAGCAGCTTAACCAGGGGGCTGACAGATACGCAGTATTTT. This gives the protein CPSSLTRGLTDTQYF.

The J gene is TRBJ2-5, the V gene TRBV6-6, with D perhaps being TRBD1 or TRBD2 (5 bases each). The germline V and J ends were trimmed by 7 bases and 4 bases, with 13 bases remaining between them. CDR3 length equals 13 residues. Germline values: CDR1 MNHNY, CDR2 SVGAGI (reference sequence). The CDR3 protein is CASTLEGRETQYF. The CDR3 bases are TGTGCCAGCACTCTCGAGGGGCGAGAGACCCAGTACTTC.

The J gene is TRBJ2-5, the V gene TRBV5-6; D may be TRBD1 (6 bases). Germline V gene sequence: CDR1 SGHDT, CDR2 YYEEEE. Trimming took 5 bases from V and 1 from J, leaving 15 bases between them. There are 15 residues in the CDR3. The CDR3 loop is CASSPVLTGQETQYF. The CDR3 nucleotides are TGTGCCAGCAGTCCAGTCTTGACAGGCCAAGAGACCCAGTACTTC.

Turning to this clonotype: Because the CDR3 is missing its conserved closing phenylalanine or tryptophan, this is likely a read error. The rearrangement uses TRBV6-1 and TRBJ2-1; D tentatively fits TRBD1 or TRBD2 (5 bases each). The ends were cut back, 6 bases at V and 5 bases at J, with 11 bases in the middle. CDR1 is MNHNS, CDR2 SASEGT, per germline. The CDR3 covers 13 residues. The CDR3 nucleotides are TGTGCCAGCAGGGTGGGGGTGAACAATGAGCAGTTCCTC. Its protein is CASRVGVNNEQFL.

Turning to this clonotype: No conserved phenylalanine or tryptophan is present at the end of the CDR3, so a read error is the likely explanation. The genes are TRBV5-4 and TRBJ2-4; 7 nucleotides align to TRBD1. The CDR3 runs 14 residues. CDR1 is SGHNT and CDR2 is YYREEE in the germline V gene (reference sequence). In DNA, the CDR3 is TGTGGCAGCAGCCCGGGACAGGCCAAAAACATTCAGTACTTA. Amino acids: CGSSPGQAKNIQYL.

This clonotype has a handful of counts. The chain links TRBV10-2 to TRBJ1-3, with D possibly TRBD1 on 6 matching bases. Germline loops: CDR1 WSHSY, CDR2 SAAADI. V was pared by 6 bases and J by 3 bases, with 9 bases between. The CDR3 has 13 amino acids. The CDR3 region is CASRQGGGNTIYF. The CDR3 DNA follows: TGCGCCAGCAGACAGGGCGGTGGAAACACCATATATTTT.

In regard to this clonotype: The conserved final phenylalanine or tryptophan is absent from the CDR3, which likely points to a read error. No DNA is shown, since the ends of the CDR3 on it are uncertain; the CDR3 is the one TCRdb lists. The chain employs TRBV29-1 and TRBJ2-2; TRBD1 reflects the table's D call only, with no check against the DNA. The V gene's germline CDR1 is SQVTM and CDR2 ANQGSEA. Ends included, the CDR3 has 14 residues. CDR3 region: CSVQGAGNTGELFL.

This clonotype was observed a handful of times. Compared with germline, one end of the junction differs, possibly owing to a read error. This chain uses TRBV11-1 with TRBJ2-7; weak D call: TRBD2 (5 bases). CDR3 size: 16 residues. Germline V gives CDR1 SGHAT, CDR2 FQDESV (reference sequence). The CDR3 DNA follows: TGTGCTAGCAGCTTAGCGATTCGTGACAACTTCTATGAGCAGTACTTC. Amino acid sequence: CASSLAIRDNFYEQYF.

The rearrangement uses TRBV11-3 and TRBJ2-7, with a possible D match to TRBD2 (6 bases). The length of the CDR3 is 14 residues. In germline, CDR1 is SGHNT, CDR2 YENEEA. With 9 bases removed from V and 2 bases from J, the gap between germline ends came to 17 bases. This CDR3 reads CASSPTRRAYEQYF. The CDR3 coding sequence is TGTGCCAGTAGCCCGACGCGGAGGGCCTACGAGCAGTACTTC.

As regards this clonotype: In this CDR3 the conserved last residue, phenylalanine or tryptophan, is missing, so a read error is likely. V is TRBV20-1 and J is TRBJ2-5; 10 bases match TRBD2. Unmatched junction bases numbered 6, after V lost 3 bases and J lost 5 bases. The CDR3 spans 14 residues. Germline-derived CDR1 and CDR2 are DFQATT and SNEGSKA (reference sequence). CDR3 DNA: TGCAGTGCTAGTATAAGCGGGGGGGCTGAGACCCAGTACCTC. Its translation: CSASISGGAETQYL.

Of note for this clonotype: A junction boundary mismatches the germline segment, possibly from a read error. CDR3 sequence reads: CASSPAQVLETQYF. The CDR3 DNA sequence: TGTGCCAGCAGCCCCGCACAGGTTCTGGAGACCCAGTATTTC. The chain is built from TRBV11-2 and TRBJ2-5; a weak D match, TRBD1 (5 bases). Germline-derived CDR1 and CDR2 are SGHAT and FQNNGV. This CDR3 is built from 14 residues.

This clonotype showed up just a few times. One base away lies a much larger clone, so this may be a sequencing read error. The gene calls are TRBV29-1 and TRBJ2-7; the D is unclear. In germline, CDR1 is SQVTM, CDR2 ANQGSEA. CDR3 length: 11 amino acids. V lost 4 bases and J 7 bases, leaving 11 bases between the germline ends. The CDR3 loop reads CSVGHGWEQYF. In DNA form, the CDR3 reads TGCAGCGTTGGACATGGGTGGGAGCAGTACTTC.

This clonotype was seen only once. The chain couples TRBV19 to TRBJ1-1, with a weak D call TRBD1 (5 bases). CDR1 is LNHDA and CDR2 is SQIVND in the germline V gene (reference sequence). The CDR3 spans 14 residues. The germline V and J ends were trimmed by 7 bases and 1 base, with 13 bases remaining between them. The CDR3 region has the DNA TGTGCCAGTACCCCTGGAGGGACGAACACTGAAGCTTTCTTT. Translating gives CASTPGGTNTEAFF.

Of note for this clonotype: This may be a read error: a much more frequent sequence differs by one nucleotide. In DNA, the CDR3 is TGTGCCAGCAGCTTGCAGACTAGCGACACCGGGGAGCTGTTTTTT. Translation: CASSLQTSDTGELFF. This sequence joins TRBV5-4 and TRBJ2-2; TRBD2 matches 8 bases. The trim removed 1 base at V and 3 bases at J, leaving 2 bases unmatched. The CDR3 consists of 15 residues. The germline gives CDR1 SGHNT, CDR2 YYREEE (reference sequence). The whole variable domain, filled in from reference TRBV5-4 and TRBJ2-2, reads ETGVTQSPTHLIKTRGQQVTLRCSSQSGHNTVSWYQQALGQGPQFIFQYYREEENGRGNFPPRFSGLQFPNYSSELNVNALELDDSALYLCASSLQTSDTGELFFGEGSRLTVL.

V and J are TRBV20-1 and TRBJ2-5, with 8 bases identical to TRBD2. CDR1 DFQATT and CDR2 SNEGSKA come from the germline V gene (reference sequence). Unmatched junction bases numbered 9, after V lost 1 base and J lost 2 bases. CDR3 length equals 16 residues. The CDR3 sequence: CSARVAVAGSQETQYF. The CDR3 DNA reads TGCAGTGCTAGAGTGGCGGTAGCGGGGTCACAAGAGACCCAGTACTTC.